These 20 T cell receptor beta chains originate from one sample sequenced in a study of CD4+ T cells in melanoma. TCRdb's copy holds only in-frame clones and misses some; the assay was immunoSEQ multiplex PCR. The repertoire has about 140,000 clones, around 90% of them found once; the top ten carry about 1.5%. Receptors originate from a human donor with melanoma.

CDR3 DNA sequence: TGCGCCAGCAGCCATCCTCGGGGCGGGGGGGATAATTCACCCCTCCACTTT. This translates into CASSHPRGGGDNSPLHF. The chain is built from TRBV4-1 and TRBJ1-6; weak D call: TRBD1 (5 bases). Germline V gives CDR1 MGHRA, CDR2 YSYEKL. This CDR3 comprises 17 residues. V lost 3 bases to trimming and J lost 5 bases, with 17 bases between them.

CDR3 sequence reads: CATSPRFGTVRLNEQFF. CDR3 in DNA: TGTGCCACCAGCCCCCGTTTTGGGACAGTCAGGTTAAATGAGCAGTTCTTC. The chain uses TRBV15 and TRBJ2-1; 7 bases fit TRBD1. This CDR3 has 17 amino acids. Germline loops: CDR1 LNHNV, CDR2 YYDKDF (reference sequence). J gave up 7 bases and V 5 bases, and 17 bases lay outside the gene matches.

This rearrangement joins TRBV2 to TRBJ2-7; 7 bases agree with TRBD1. The germline gives CDR1 SNHLY, CDR2 FYNNEI. The junction had 9 bases not matched to a gene; V was cut back by 1 base and J by 0 bases. The length of the CDR3 is 17 residues. CDR3 sequence: CASSEVGIGQASYEQYF. DNA of the CDR3: TGTGCCAGCAGTGAAGTTGGTATAGGACAGGCCTCCTACGAGCAGTACTTC. The complete variable domain, with remaining parts taken from reference TRBV2 and TRBJ2-7, reads EPEVTQTPSHQVTQMGQEVILRCVPISNHLYFYWYRQILGQKVEFLVSFYNNEISEKSEIFDDQFSVERPDGSNFTLKIRSTKLEDSAMYFCASSEVGIGQASYEQYFGPGTRLTVT.

V usage is TRBV7-9 and J usage is TRBJ2-3, with D uncertain. From germline, CDR1 is SEHNR and CDR2 FQNEAQ (reference sequence). V dropped 4 bases and J dropped 4 bases, with 6 bases sitting between them. There are 12 residues in the CDR3. The CDR3 nucleotides are TGTGCCAGCAGCTCTGTCTCAGATACGCAGTATTTT. Its protein product is CASSSVSDTQYF.

V and J are TRBV9 and TRBJ2-3; 11 bases fit TRBD1. Germline V CDR1 and CDR2: SGDLS, YYNGEE. V shed 4 bases, J shed 6 bases, and the junction held 10 bases outside the gene matches. The CDR3 loop spans 16 amino acids. The CDR3 region is CASSPHPGQGGDTQYF. The CDR3 DNA reads TGTGCCAGCAGCCCTCACCCGGGACAGGGGGGGGATACGCAGTATTTT.

The chain recombines TRBV2 with TRBJ1-1, with D unresolved. The CDR3 length is 14 residues. The germline CDR1 and CDR2 sequences are SNHLY and FYNNEI. With 3 bases removed from V and 5 bases from J, the gap between germline ends came to 13 bases. The CDR3 DNA follows: TGTGCCAGCAGTGATATGTTTGGTGTGACTGAAGCTTTCTTT. This encodes CASSDMFGVTEAFF.

The chain links TRBV11-2 to TRBJ2-2; 8 bases map to TRBD2. Germline V gene lookup returns CDR1 SGHAT and CDR2 FQNNGV. The CDR3 loop spans 16 amino acids. Trimming removed 7 bases from V and 5 bases from J; junction bases left unmatched: 12. The CDR3 DNA reads as TGTGCCAGCACCCCCCCGGGACTAGTATCAACCGGGGAGCTGTTTTTT. It yields the protein CASTPPGLVSTGELFF.

This chain links TRBV7-3 with TRBJ1-4; D unclear. Deletions cut 2 bases from V and 6 bases from J, with 16 bases between. Germline assignment: CDR1 SGHTA and CDR2 FQGTGA. This CDR3 spans 16 amino acids. CDR3 region: CASSLFEKGRDEKLFF. CDR3 nucleotide sequence: TGTGCCAGCAGCTTATTTGAGAAGGGCCGGGATGAAAAACTGTTTTTT.

CDR3 sequence reads: CASSRGLAGGGVETQYF. DNA for the CDR3: TGTGCCAGCAGCCGGGGACTAGCGGGGGGGGGCGTTGAGACCCAGTACTTC. This chain joins TRBV5-4 and TRBJ2-5; 16 bases are a match to TRBD2. The CDR3 extends over 17 amino acids. V dropped 4 bases and J dropped 5; count of bases not matched to a gene: 8. CDR1 is SGHNT and CDR2 is YYREEE in the germline V gene (reference sequence). Filled out from reference TRBV5-4 and TRBJ2-5, the complete variable domain reads ETGVTQSPTHLIKTRGQQVTLRCSSQSGHNTVSWYQQALGQGPQFIFQYYREEENGRGNFPPRFSGLQFPNYSSELNVNALELDDSALYLCASSRGLAGGGVETQYFGPGTRLLVL.

The chain has TRBV19 and TRBJ2-7, with TRBD1 matching over 7 bases. After removal of 3 bases from V and 2 bases from J, the junction contained 7 bases not matched to a gene. Looked up from germline, CDR1 is LNHDA and CDR2 is SQIVND (reference sequence). This CDR3 has 15 amino acids. This CDR3 reads CASSIQTGIAYEQYF. CDR3 DNA: TGTGCCAGTAGTATTCAGACAGGGATAGCCTACGAGCAGTACTTC.

The rearrangement joins TRBV15 to TRBJ1-1; D is possibly TRBD1 (5 bases). The CDR3 loop spans 14 amino acids. The germline V and J ends were trimmed by 8 bases and 1 base, with 14 bases remaining between them. Germline lookup yields CDR1 LNHNV and CDR2 YYDKDF (reference sequence). CDR3 in DNA: TGTGCCACCCAACTAATGACAGCGAACACTGAAGCTTTCTTT. It is translated as CATQLMTANTEAFF.

The rearrangement uses TRBV11-2 and TRBJ2-4; TRBD2 agrees at 7 bases. V lost 0 bases and J lost 0; bases outside the gene matches: 5. Germline V lookup: CDR1 SGHAT, CDR2 FQNNGV. The CDR3 has 17 amino acids. CDR3: CASSLDLGGGAKNIQYF. The CDR3 bases are TGTGCCAGCAGCTTAGATCTTGGGGGGGGAGCCAAAAACATTCAGTACTTC.

The CDR3 here is CASSPGTGEGWGANVLTF. CDR3 DNA: TGTGCCAGCTCACCGGGGACAGGGGAAGGATGGGGGGCCAACGTCCTGACTTTC. This sequence joins TRBV18 and TRBJ2-6, with 10 bases fitting TRBD1. After removal of 3 bases from V and 4 bases from J, the junction contained 9 bases not matched to a gene. Germline V lookup: CDR1 KGHSH, CDR2 LQKENI. This CDR3 comprises 18 residues.

CDR3 region: CASSGQVGRETQYF. CDR3 nucleotides: TGTGCCAGCAGTGGACAAGTCGGCAGGGAGACCCAGTACTTC. V usage is TRBV2 and J usage is TRBJ2-5; D unclear. Germline loops: CDR1 SNHLY, CDR2 FYNNEI. The CDR3 covers 14 residues. Trimming left V 4 bases short and J 5 bases short, with 14 bases between.

This chain joins TRBV5-1 and TRBJ1-3; unclear D gene. From germline, CDR1 is SGHRS and CDR2 YFSETQ. The V gene lost 1 base and the J gene lost 0 bases, with 8 bases spanning the gap. CDR3 length: 15 residues. The CDR3 reads CASSLSGYSGNTIYF. CDR3 coding DNA: TGCGCCAGCAGCTTGAGTGGGTACTCTGGAAACACCATATATTTT.

The chain carries TRBV11-2 and TRBJ2-2, with a weak D call TRBD1 (5 bases). The V gene lost 8 bases and the J gene lost 6 bases, with 28 bases spanning the gap. CDR1 is SGHAT, CDR2 FQNNGV, per germline. The CDR3 loop spans 18 amino acids. The CDR3 loop is CASARQAAGQGYSGELFF. In nucleotides, the CDR3 is TGTGCCAGCGCGCGTCAGGCCGCCGGGCAGGGTTATTCCGGGGAGCTGTTTTTT.

The chain has TRBV18 and TRBJ2-7; D perhaps matches TRBD2 (5 bases). Germline lookup yields CDR1 KGHSH and CDR2 LQKENI. V gave up 3 bases and J gave up 5 bases, with 11 bases separating them. CDR3 length: 13 amino acids. The CDR3 loop reads CASSPPAGDEQYF. The CDR3 nucleotides are TGTGCCAGCTCACCCCCCGCCGGGGACGAGCAGTACTTC. Looking up the rest from reference TRBV18 and TRBJ2-7 gives the full variable domain: NAGVMQNPRHLVRRRGQEARLRCSPMKGHSHVYWYRQLPEEGLKFMVYLQKENIIDESGMPKERFSAEFPKEGPSILRIQQVVRGDSAAYFCASSPPAGDEQYFGPGTRLTVT.

The rearrangement uses TRBV10-1 and TRBJ2-2; TRBD1 matches at 7 bases. In germline, CDR1 is WNHNN, CDR2 SYGVQD (reference sequence). The ends lost 9 bases at V and 1 base at J; junction bases unmatched: 5. The CDR3 is made up of 14 amino acids. The CDR3 sequence: CASSDRLNTGELFF. DNA for the CDR3: TGCGCCAGTTCGGACAGGCTGAACACCGGGGAGCTGTTTTTT.

The rearrangement uses TRBV18 and TRBJ1-2; D remains unclear. The ends were cut back, 0 bases at V and 8 bases at J, with 10 bases in the middle. Per the germline V gene, CDR1 is KGHSH and CDR2 is LQKENI. The CDR3 contains 13 residues. The CDR3 spells CASSPPGERGYTF. DNA for the CDR3: TGTGCCAGCTCACCACCCGGGGAGCGGGGCTACACCTTC.

V usage is TRBV19 and J usage is TRBJ2-5; 10 bases are a match to TRBD1. Germline-derived CDR1 and CDR2 are LNHDA and SQIVND (reference sequence). The V and J ends lost 4 bases and 9 bases, in that order; junction bases with no gene match: 8. The CDR3 length is 14 residues. This chain's CDR3 is CASSKTGGGSAQYF. The DNA of the CDR3 is TGTGCCAGTAGTAAGACAGGGGGCGGATCGGCCCAGTACTTC.